In this sample, the clone carrying this T cell receptor (beta chain) turned up once. TCR beta cDNA was reverse-transcribed from about 550 ng of total RNA. The reaction used a constant-region primer and ProtoScript II reverse transcriptase. TCR beta libraries came from three nested multiplex PCR rounds using slightly modified ARM-PCR. The two initial PCR rounds, approximately 10 cycles each, used TRBV1-TRBV30 forward and C-beta reverse primers. TCRdb reprocessed the multiplex PCR reads via MiXCR and lists one record per CDR3 protein. The table lists 330,000 or so distinct CDR3 sequences, around three fifths of them singletons. CDR3 length equals 16 residues. The germline V gene has CDR1 SGHAT and CDR2 FQNNGV. The V end was cut by 9 bases, the J end by 4 bases, with 25 bases between. Germline DNA was also extracted, and blood RNA was taken from unsorted whole blood. Infection with HBV was chronic in patients; they were treatment-naive.

The entry originates in a study of tumor-infiltrating lymphocytes in primary liver carcinoma. About the research overall: Cases comprised patients with primary liver carcinoma who received surgical resection.

The receptor comes from a man aged 40-49 years with primary liver carcinoma and hepatitis B virus infection. Sequencing was performed on peripheral blood. This chain connects TRBV11-2 to TRBJ2-7; maybe TRBD1 (5 bases). DNA for the CDR3: TGTGCCAGTAGCCACCCAACCTACAGGAGAGGTTACGAGCAGTACTTC. It encodes CASSHPTYRRGYEQYF.